This TCR beta chain was obtained from a study of blood T cell repertoires in COVID-19 (dated by TCRdb to 2020 to 2022). Study-wide context: Samples covering the acute and convalescent phases of COVID-19 were provided by collaborators in the United States, Italy and Spain. The prospective study material was composed of cDNA or gDNA derived from T cells, B-cell-depleted T cells, or PBMCs. The dataset comprised deeply sampled blood TCRbeta repertoires from subjects exposed to, actively infected with, or recovered from COVID-19. A freely available public database, intended as a resource for researchers studying the immune response to SARS-CoV-2, is where the repertoires were released. Samples came from the ongoing ImmuneRACE study (first 160 participants) plus 1,254 subjects from 6 global collaborators. Sample metadata almost always included a de-identified subject ID, COVID-19 status, age in years and sex. Where available, HLA class I and class II types were taken from metadata supplied by the sample provider and were not determined by assay-based typing. The research as a whole found: The quantity of clinical and demographic metadata differed by source and by participant and was supplied without curation.

TCRbeta CDR3 regions were amplified from genomic DNA by means of the immunoSEQ Assay, a bias-controlled multiplex PCR. On the study's bioinformatics: Within the assay, amplification of reference gene primers was used to estimate how many nucleated cells each sample contained. To quantify the absolute abundance of each unique TCRbeta CDR3 rearrangement, sequence reads were collapsed and filtered. For each sample, productive Simpson clonality was calculated by taking the square root of Simpson's diversity index across productive rearrangements. The table was pulled from immuneACCESS by TCRdb, which kept in-frame rearrangements only. Such tables lose some clones; where checked, under half of the loss comes from unresolved V genes, and the rest has no known cause. V and J calls plus clone size are reproduced from that table; the DNA served to infer D and trimming. This sample lists about 73,000 clones; around 83% were detected once. The ten largest clones represent 5.5% to 7.5% of the sample.

Trimming takes 6 bases from V and 0 bases from J, and the germline ends sit 18 bases apart. Reading the germline V gene gives CDR1 MNHEY and CDR2 SVGEGT. Measured from the cysteine to the phenylalanine, the CDR3 is 17 residues long. Only the CDR3 DNA stays, 51 bases, in frame from base 1. The collaborating institutions used their own protocols to collect whole blood in K2EDTA tubes. For TCRbeta analysis, collaborators shipped samples as frozen whole blood, isolated PBMCs, or DNA extracted from either of those sample types. About this clone itself: This clone's antigen is unknown. No base qualities exist here, and no much larger clone lies one base off it.

Material for sequencing was peripheral blood. The chain uses TRBV6-2 or TRBV6-3 and TRBJ1-5; the D segment could be TRBD1, given 6 matching bases. This clonotype originated in a woman aged 60-70 years with acute or convalescent COVID-19. The DNA sequence is as follows: TGTGCCAGCAGCCCCCCGAGGGGGACTAATAGCAATCAGCCCCAGCATTTT. This gives the protein CASSPPRGTNSNQPQHF.